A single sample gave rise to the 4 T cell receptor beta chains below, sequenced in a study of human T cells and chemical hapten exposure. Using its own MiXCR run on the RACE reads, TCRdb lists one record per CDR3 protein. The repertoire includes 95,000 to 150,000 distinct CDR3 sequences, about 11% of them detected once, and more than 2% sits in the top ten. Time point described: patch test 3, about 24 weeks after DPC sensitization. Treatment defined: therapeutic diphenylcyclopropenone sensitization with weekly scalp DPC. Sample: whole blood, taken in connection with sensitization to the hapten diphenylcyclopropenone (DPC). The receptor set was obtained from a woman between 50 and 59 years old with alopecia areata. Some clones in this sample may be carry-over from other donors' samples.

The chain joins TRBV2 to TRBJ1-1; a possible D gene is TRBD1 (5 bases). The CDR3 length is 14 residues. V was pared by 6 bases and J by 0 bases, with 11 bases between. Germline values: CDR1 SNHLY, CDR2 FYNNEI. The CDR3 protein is CASREAGMNTEAFF. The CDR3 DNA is TGTGCCAGCAGAGAGGCAGGGATGAACACTGAAGCTTTCTTT.

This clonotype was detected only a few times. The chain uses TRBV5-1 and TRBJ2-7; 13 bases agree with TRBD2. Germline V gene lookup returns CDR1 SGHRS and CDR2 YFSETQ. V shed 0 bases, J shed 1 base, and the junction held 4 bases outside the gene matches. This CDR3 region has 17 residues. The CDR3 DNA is TGCGCCAGCAGCTTGGCCGGACTAGCGGGGGATTCCTACGAGCAGTACTTC. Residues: CASSLAGLAGDSYEQYF.

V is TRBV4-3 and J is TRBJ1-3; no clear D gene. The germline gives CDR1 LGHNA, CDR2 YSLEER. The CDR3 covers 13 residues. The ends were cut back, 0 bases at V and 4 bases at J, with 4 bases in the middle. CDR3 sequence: CASSQDNGNTIYF. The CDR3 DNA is TGCGCCAGCAGCCAAGATAACGGAAACACCATATATTTT.

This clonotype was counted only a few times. The CDR3 DNA reads TGTGCCATCAGCACCGGGCCCGACCAAGTGCCCCAGCATTTT. It translates to CAISTGPDQVPQHF. The V gene is TRBV10-3, the J gene TRBJ1-5, with D hard to call. The CDR3 covers 14 residues. The V and J ends lost 6 bases and 9 bases respectively, with 18 bases between them. CDR1 is ENHRY, CDR2 SYGVKD, per germline.